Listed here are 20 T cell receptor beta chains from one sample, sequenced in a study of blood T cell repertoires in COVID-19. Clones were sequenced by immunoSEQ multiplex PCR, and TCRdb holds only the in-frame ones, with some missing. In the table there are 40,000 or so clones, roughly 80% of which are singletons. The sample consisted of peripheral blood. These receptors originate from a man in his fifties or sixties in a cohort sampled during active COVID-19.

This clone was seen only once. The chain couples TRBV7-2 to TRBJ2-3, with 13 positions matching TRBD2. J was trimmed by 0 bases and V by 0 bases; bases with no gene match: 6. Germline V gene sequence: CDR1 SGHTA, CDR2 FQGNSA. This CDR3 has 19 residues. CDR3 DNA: TGTGCCAGCAGCTTAGCGCGGACTAGCGGGGGAGCTAGCACAGATACGCAGTATTTT. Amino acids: CASSLARTSGGASTDTQYF.

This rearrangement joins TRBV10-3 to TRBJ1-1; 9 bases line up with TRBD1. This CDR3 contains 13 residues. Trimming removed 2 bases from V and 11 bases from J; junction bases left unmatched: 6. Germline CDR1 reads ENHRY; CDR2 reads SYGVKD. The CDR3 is CAISEQGQGSAFF. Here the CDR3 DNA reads TGTGCCATCAGTGAGCAGGGACAGGGATCCGCTTTCTTT.

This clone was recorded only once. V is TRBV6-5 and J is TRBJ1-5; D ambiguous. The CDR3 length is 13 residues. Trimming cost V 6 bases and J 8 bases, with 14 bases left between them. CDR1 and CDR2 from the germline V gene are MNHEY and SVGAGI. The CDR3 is CASSPDWSEPQHF. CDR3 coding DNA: TGTGCCAGCAGCCCCGATTGGAGTGAGCCCCAGCATTTT.

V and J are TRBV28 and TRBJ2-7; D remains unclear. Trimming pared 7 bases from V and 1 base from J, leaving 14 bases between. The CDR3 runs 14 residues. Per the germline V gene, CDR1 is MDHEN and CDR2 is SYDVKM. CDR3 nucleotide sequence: TGTGCCAGCAATATCGCCTCGAGTTCCTACGAGCAGTACTTC. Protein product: CASNIASSSYEQYF.

Here the CDR3 DNA reads TGTGCCAGCAGCTTGGTGGCAACCCCCGGGACAGGGACTCAAGCTTTCTTT. It codes for CASSLVATPGTGTQAFF. V is TRBV5-4 and J is TRBJ1-1, with 9 bases fitting TRBD1. There are 17 residues in the CDR3. Germline V gene data show CDR1 as SGHNT and CDR2 as YYREEE (reference sequence). V gave up 0 bases and J gave up 9 bases; unmatched junction bases: 15.

The CDR3 loop is CASSATGNNQPQHF. In DNA form, the CDR3 reads TGTGCCAGTAGTGCAACAGGGAACAATCAGCCCCAGCATTTT. The chain carries TRBV19 and TRBJ1-5; tentative D call: TRBD1 (6 bases). V lost 5 bases and J 3 bases, leaving 11 bases between the germline ends. Germline V CDR1 and CDR2: LNHDA, SQIVND (reference sequence). The CDR3 has 14 amino acids.

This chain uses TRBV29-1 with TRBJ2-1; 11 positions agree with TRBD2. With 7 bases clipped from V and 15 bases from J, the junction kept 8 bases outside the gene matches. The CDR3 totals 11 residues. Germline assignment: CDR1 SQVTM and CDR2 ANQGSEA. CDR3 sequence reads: CSGYSGRAWFF. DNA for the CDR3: TGCAGCGGTTATAGCGGGAGGGCCTGGTTCTTC.

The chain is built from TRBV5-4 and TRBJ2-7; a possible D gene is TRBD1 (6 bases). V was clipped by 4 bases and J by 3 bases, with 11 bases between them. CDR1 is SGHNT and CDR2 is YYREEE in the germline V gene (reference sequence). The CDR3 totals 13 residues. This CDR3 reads CASSRGHSYEQYF. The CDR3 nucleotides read TGTGCCAGCAGCCGGGGACATAGCTACGAGCAGTACTTC.

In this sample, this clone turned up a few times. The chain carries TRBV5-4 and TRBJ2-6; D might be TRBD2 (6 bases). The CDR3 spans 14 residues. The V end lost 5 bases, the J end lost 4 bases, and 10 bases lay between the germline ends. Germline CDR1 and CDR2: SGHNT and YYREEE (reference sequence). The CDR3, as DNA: TGTGCCAGCAGTATAGCGGCCGGGGCCAACGTCCTGACTTTC. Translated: CASSIAAGANVLTF.

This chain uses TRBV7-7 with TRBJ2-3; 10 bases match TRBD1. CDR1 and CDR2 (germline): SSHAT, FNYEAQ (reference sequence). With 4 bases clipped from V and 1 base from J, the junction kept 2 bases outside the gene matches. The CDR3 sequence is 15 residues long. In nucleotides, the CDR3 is TGTGCCAGCAGCTCCGGACAGGGGGGCACAGATACGCAGTATTTT. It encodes CASSSGQGGTDTQYF. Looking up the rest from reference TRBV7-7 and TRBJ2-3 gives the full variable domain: GAGVSQSPRYKVTKRGQDVTLRCDPISSHATLYWYQQALGQGPEFLTYFNYEAQPDKSGLPSDRFSAERPEGSISTLTIQRTEQRDSAMYRCASSSGQGGTDTQYFGPGTRLTVL.

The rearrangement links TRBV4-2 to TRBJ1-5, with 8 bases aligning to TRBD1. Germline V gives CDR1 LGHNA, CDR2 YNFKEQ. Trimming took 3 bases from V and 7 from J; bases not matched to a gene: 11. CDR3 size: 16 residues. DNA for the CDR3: TGTGCCAGCAGCCAGTACACAGGGGGTGAGGAACAGCCCCAGCATTTT. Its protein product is CASSQYTGGEEQPQHF.

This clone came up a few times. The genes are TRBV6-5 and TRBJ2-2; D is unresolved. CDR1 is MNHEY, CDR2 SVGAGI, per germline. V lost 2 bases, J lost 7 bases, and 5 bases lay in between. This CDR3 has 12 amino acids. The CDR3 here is CASSYPGGELFF. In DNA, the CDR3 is TGTGCCAGCAGTTACCCGGGCGGGGAGCTGTTTTTT.

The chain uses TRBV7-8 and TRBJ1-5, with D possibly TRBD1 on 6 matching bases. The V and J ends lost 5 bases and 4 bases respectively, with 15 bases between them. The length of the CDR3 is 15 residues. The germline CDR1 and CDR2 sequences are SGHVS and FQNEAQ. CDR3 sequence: CASSTRQAGNQPQHF. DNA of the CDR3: TGTGCCAGCAGCACCCGACAGGCCGGTAATCAGCCCCAGCATTTT.

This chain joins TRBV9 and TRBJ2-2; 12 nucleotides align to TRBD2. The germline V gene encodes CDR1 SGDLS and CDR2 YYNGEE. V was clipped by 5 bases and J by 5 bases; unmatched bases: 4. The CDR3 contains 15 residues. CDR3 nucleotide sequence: TGTGCCAGCAGGGCGACTAGCGGGAGAACCGGGGAGCTGTTTTTT. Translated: CASRATSGRTGELFF. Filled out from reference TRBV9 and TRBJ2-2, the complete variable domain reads DSGVTQTPKHLITATGQRVTLRCSPRSGDLSVYWYQQSLDQGLQFLIQYYNGEERAKGNILERFSAQQFPDLHSELNLSSLELGDSALYFCASRATSGRTGELFFGEGSRLTVL.

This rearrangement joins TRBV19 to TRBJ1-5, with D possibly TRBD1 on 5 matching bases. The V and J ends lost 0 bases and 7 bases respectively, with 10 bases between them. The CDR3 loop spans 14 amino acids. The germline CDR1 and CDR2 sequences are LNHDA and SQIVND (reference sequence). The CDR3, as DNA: TGTGCCAGTAGTATAGAACGACGGGGGCAGCCCCAGCATTTT. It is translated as CASSIERRGQPQHF.

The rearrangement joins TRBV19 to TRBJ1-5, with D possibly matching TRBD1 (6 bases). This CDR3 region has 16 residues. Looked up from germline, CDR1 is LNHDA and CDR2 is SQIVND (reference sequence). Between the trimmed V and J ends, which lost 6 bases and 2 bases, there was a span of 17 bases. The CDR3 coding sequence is TGTGCCAGTAGGCCACCGACAGGCCGAGGCAATCAGCCCCAGCATTTT. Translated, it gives CASRPPTGRGNQPQHF.

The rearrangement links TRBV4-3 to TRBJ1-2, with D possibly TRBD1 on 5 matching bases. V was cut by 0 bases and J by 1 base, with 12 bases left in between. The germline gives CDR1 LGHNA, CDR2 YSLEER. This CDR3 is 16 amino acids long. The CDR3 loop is CASSQDPRQINYGYTF. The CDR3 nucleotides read TGCGCCAGCAGCCAAGATCCGCGACAGATTAACTATGGCTACACCTTC.

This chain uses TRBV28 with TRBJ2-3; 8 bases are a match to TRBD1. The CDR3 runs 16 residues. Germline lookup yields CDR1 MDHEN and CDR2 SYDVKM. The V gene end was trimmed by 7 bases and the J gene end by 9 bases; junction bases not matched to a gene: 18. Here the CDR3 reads CASNPKSTGAFGTQYF. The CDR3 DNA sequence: TGTGCCAGCAACCCCAAGTCGACAGGGGCATTCGGGACGCAGTATTTT.

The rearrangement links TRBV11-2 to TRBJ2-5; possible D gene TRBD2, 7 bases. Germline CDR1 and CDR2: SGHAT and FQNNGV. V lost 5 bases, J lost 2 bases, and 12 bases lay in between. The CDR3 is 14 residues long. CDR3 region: CASSPRGGQETQYF. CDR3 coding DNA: TGTGCCAGCAGCCCTAGGGGGGGGCAAGAGACCCAGTACTTC.

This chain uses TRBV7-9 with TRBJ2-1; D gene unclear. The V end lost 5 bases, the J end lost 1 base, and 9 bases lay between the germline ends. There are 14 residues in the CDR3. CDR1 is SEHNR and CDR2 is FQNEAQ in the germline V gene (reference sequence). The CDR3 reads CASSAIASYNEQFF. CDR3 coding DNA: TGTGCCAGCAGCGCGATTGCGTCCTACAATGAGCAGTTCTTC.